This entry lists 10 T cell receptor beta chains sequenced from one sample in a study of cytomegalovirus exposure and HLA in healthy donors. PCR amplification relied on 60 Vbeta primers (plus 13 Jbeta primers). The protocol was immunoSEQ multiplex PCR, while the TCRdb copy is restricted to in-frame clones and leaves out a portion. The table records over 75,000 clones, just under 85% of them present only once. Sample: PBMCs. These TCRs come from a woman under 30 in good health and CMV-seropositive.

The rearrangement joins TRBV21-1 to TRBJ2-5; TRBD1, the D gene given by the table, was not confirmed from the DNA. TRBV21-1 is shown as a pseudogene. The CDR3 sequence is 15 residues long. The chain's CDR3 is CASSKGGQGYETQYF. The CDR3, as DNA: TGTGCCAGCAGCAAAGGGGGACAGGGGTATGAGACCCAGTACTTC.

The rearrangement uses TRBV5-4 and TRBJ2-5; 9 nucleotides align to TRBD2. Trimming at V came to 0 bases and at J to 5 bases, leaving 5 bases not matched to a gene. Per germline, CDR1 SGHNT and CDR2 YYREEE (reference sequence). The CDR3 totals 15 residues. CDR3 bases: TGTGCCAGCAGCTTGGGCGGGGGGGCCCGGGAGACCCAGTACTTC. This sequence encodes CASSLGGGARETQYF.

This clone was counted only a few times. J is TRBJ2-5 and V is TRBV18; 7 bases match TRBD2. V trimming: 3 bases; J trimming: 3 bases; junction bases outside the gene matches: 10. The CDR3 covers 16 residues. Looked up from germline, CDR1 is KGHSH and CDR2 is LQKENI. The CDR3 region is CASSPIWAGVEETQYF. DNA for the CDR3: TGTGCCAGCTCACCCATTTGGGCGGGAGTGGAAGAGACCCAGTACTTC.

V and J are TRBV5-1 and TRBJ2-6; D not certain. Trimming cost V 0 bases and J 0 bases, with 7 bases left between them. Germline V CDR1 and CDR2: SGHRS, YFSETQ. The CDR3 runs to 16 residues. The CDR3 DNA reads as TGCGCCAGCAGCTTGGTTAGAAGCTCTGGGGCCAACGTCCTGACTTTC. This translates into CASSLVRSSGANVLTF.

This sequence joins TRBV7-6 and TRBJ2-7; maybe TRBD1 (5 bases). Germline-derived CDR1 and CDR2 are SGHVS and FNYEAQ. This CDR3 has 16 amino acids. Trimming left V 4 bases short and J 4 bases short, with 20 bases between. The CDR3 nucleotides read TGTGCCAGCAGCTCCCAAGAGTCATCAGGGTCGTACGAGCAGTACTTC. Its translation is CASSSQESSGSYEQYF.

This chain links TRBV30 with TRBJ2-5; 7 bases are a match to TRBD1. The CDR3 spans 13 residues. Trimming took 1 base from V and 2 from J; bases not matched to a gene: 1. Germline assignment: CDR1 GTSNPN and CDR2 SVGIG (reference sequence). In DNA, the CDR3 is TGTGCCTGGAGTGGGGGACAGCAAGAGACCCAGTACTTC. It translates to CAWSGGQQETQYF.

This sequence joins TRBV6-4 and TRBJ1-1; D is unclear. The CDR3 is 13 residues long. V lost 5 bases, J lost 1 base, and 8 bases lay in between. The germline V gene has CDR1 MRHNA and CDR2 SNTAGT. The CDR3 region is CASSPSQNTEAFF. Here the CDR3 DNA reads TGTGCCAGCAGTCCTTCACAGAACACTGAAGCTTTCTTT.

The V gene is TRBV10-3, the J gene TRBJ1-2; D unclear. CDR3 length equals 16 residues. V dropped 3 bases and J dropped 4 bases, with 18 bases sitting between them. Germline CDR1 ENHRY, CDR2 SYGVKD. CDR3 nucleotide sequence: TGTGCCATCAGTGATCGAGGCAGACTACGGGTCTATGGCTACACCTTC. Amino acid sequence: CAISDRGRLRVYGYTF.

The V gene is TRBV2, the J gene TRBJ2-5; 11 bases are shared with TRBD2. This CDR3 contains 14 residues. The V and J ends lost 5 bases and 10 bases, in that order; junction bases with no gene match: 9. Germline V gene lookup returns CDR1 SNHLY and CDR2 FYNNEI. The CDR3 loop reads CASSTGTSGLFQYF. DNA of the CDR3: TGTGCCAGCAGTACCGGGACTAGCGGTCTATTCCAGTACTTC.

In DNA form, the CDR3 reads TGCGCCAGCAGCCAAGAAGCCAGGGGAGAGACCCAGTACTTC. Translating it yields CASSQEARGETQYF. The V and J genes are TRBV4-1 and TRBJ2-5; D is perhaps TRBD1 (6 bases). Between the trimmed V and J ends, which lost 0 bases and 4 bases, there was a span of 9 bases. CDR1 is MGHRA, CDR2 YSYEKL, per germline. This CDR3 is built from 14 residues.